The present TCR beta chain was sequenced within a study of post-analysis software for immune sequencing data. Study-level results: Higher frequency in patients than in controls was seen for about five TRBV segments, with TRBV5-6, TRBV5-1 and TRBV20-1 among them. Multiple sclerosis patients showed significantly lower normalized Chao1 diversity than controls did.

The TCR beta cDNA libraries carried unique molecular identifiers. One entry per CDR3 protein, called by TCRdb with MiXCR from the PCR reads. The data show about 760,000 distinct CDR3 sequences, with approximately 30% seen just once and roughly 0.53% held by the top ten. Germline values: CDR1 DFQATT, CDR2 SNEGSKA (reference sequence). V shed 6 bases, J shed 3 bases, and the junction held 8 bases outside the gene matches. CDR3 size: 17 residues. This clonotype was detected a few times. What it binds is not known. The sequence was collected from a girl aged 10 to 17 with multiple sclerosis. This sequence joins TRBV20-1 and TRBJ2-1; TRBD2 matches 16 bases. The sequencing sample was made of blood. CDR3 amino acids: CSAGTSGRAWVYNEQFF. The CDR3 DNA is TGCAGTGCCGGGACTAGCGGGAGGGCCTGGGTCTACAATGAGCAGTTCTTC.